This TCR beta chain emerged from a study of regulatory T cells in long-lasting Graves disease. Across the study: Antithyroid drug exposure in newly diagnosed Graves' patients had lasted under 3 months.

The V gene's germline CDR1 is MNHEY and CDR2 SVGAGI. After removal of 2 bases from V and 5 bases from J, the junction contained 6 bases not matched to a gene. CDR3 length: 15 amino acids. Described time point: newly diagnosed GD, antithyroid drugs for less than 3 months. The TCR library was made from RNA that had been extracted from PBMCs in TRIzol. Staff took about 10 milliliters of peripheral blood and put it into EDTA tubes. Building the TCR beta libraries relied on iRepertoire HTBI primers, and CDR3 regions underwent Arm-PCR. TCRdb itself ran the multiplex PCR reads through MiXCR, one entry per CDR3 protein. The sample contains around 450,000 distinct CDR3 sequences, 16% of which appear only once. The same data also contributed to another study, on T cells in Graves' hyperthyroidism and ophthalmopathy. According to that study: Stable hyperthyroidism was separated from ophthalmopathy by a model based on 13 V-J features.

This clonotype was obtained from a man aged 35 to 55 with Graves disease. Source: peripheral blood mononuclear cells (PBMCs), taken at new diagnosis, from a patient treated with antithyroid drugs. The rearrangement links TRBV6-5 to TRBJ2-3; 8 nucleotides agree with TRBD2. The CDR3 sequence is CASSYGGTRRDTQYF. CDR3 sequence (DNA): TGTGCCAGCAGTTACGGTGGGACTAGGAGAGATACGCAGTATTTT.